The 27 T cell receptor beta chains below come from one sample, sequenced in a study of a mutant IDH1 vaccine in newly diagnosed glioma. The method was immunoSEQ multiplex PCR; TCRdb's version includes in-frame clones alone and lacks a portion of them. The table records roughly 48,000 clones, more than 85% of them present only once. Antigens for these TCRs are unknown. Documented time point: week 11, during vaccination. A 20-mer mutant IDH1 peptide at 300 ug was injected subcutaneously with topical imiquimod. This specimen was PBMCs, taken from a glioma patient whose treatment included an IDH1 peptide vaccine. The origin of the receptors is a man in his forties or fifties with glioma.

Only a few counts were recorded for this clone. This chain connects TRBV5-1 to TRBJ1-4, with 10 nucleotides matching TRBD1. With 0 bases clipped from V and 6 bases from J, the junction kept 5 bases outside the gene matches. The CDR3 totals 16 residues. In germline, CDR1 is SGHRS, CDR2 YFSETQ. This CDR3 reads CASSLGQGARDEKLFF. CDR3 DNA sequence: TGCGCCAGCAGCTTGGGACAGGGGGCGCGGGATGAAAAACTGTTTTTT.

This sequence joins TRBV10-3 and TRBJ1-1; D not resolved. The length of the CDR3 is 15 residues. Trimming cost V 6 bases and J 3 bases, with 17 bases left between them. Per germline, CDR1 ENHRY and CDR2 SYGVKD. CDR3 nucleotides: TGTGCCATCAGCAAAGGTGGCATGCGGGACACTGAAGCTTTCTTT. Translated, it gives CAISKGGMRDTEAFF.

The gene calls are TRBV5-1 and TRBJ2-7; possible D gene TRBD1, 6 bases. CDR3 size: 12 residues. Per the germline V gene, CDR1 is SGHRS and CDR2 is YFSETQ. Trimming took off 5 bases at V and 7 bases at J, with 13 bases between the two ends. The CDR3 loop is CASRTGKEEQYF. DNA of the CDR3: TGCGCCAGCAGGACAGGCAAAGAGGAGCAGTACTTC.

The J gene is TRBJ2-3, the V gene TRBV9; D perhaps matches TRBD2 (6 bases). The CDR3 covers 14 residues. V was cut by 3 bases and J by 2 bases, with 10 bases left in between. Germline CDR1 SGDLS, CDR2 YYNGEE. CDR3 protein: CASSAGRYTDTQYF. CDR3 DNA sequence: TGTGCCAGCAGCGCCGGGAGATACACAGATACGCAGTATTTT.

V usage is TRBV23-1 and J usage is TRBJ2-1; D may be TRBD2 (6 bases). TRBV23-1 is known as an ORF, though its function is uncertain. The CDR3 loop spans 18 amino acids. With 3 bases removed from V and 6 bases from J, the gap between germline ends came to 24 bases. The CDR3 loop reads CASSHPRLLAQPCNEQFF. The CDR3 nucleotides read TGCGCCAGCAGTCACCCCCGCCTACTAGCACAACCTTGCAATGAGCAGTTCTTC.

This rearrangement joins TRBV23-1 to TRBJ1-5; 7 positions match TRBD1. TRBV23-1 is reported as an ORF; its role is uncertain. V shed 2 bases, J shed 0 bases, and the junction held 10 bases outside the gene matches. This CDR3 region has 18 residues. As DNA, the CDR3 is TGCGCCAGCAGTCAAGGCAGGGGGAGAACGTATAGCAATCAGCCCCAGCATTTT. Protein product: CASSQGRGRTYSNQPQHF.

The chain carries TRBV28 and TRBJ1-1; no clear D. Trimming pared 5 bases from V and 7 bases from J, leaving 14 bases between. This CDR3 has 13 amino acids. Germline loops: CDR1 MDHEN, CDR2 SYDVKM. CDR3 residues: CASSDPPVVEAFF. The CDR3 nucleotides read TGTGCCAGCAGTGACCCCCCAGTGGTTGAAGCTTTCTTT.

The chain is built from TRBV5-8 and TRBJ1-2, with 7 bases fitting TRBD1. This CDR3 is 14 amino acids long. Trimming at V came to 5 bases and at J to 4 bases, leaving 8 bases not matched to a gene. Germline CDR1 is SGHTS and CDR2 is YDEGEE. CDR3 sequence reads: CASSRGQEGYGYTF. The DNA of the CDR3 is TGTGCCAGCAGTCGAGGACAGGAGGGCTATGGCTACACCTTC.

This clone was seen more than once but under ten times. The chain joins TRBV7-9 to TRBJ2-1, with D tentatively TRBD2 (5 bases). This CDR3 contains 12 residues. V dropped 5 bases and J dropped 6 bases, with 8 bases sitting between them. The germline V gene encodes CDR1 SEHNR and CDR2 FQNEAQ (reference sequence). The CDR3 bases are TGTGCCAGCAGCCCGGGGAGCAATGAGCAGTTCTTC. It codes for CASSPGSNEQFF.

The chain employs TRBV19 and TRBJ1-1; D is ambiguous. The germline V and J ends were trimmed by 5 bases and 1 base, with 14 bases remaining between them. The CDR3 totals 15 residues. CDR1 and CDR2 from the germline V gene are LNHDA and SQIVND (reference sequence). The CDR3 loop is CASSPDTPPNTEAFF. As DNA, the CDR3 is TGTGCCAGTAGTCCAGACACGCCGCCGAACACTGAAGCTTTCTTT.

This chain joins TRBV25-1 and TRBJ2-7; 7 bases agree with TRBD1. The CDR3 totals 14 residues. V shed 3 bases and J 4 bases; nucleotides not matched to a gene: 6. Germline lookup yields CDR1 MGHDK and CDR2 SYGVNS. The CDR3 coding sequence is TGTGCCAGCAGTGAGACAGGGATACTTTACGAGCAGTACTTC. Protein: CASSETGILYEQYF.

This chain uses TRBV5-4 with TRBJ2-2; tentatively, D is TRBD2 (5 bases). Germline V CDR1 and CDR2: SGHNT, YYREEE (reference sequence). V lost 0 bases and J lost 3, with 15 bases in between. The CDR3 is 17 amino acids. CDR3 in amino acids: CASSLARRAGDTGELFF. The CDR3 coding sequence is TGTGCCAGCAGCTTGGCGCGGCGGGCTGGGGACACCGGGGAGCTGTTTTTT.

This chain links TRBV11-2 with TRBJ2-7; possible D gene TRBD1, 6 bases. The CDR3 is 14 amino acids. Trimming took off 1 base at V and 6 bases at J, with 13 bases between the two ends. Per the germline V gene, CDR1 is SGHAT and CDR2 is FQNNGV. This CDR3 reads CASSLAQGFGEQYF. In DNA, the CDR3 is TGTGCCAGCAGCTTAGCACAGGGCTTCGGCGAGCAGTACTTC.

This chain connects TRBV10-3 to TRBJ1-4; D is perhaps TRBD1 (5 bases). The germline V and J ends were trimmed by 4 bases and 5 bases, with 17 bases remaining between them. The CDR3 spans 16 residues. CDR1 and CDR2 from the germline V gene are ENHRY and SYGVKD. In DNA, the CDR3 is TGTGCCATCAGTGTTGGAGGGACTAATGGGAATGAAAAACTGTTTTTT. Translation: CAISVGGTNGNEKLFF.

The V call is TRBV4-2, the J call TRBJ2-7; TRBD1 or TRBD2 may be the D gene (5 bases each). The CDR3 is 14 residues long. The V and J ends lost 4 bases and 2 bases respectively, with 12 bases between them. In germline, CDR1 is LGHNA, CDR2 YNFKEQ. This CDR3 is CASSRGSGPYEQYF. The DNA for the CDR3 is TGTGCCAGCAGCCGGGGGAGCGGACCCTACGAGCAGTACTTC.

The V and J genes are TRBV4-1 and TRBJ2-2; 7 bases map to TRBD2. Trimming removed 8 bases from V and 6 bases from J; junction bases left unmatched: 15. This CDR3 is built from 16 residues. The germline gives CDR1 MGHRA, CDR2 YSYEKL. The CDR3 nucleotides read TGCGCCAGCCGAAGCGGGAAGAATCAAGGGTCCGGGGAGCTGTTTTTT. It codes for CASRSGKNQGSGELFF.

The V and J genes are TRBV21-1 and TRBJ2-5; the listed D gene, TRBD1, was not tested against the DNA. TRBV21-1 is assigned pseudogene status. The CDR3 runs 15 residues. Here the CDR3 DNA reads TGTGCCAGCAGCAAAAGCGACAGTGTAGGTGGGACCCAGTACTTC. Protein: CASSKSDSVGGTQYF.

This chain uses TRBV6-1 with TRBJ1-2; no reliable D call. The CDR3 has 13 residues. Trimming left V 10 bases short and J 4 bases short, with 16 bases between. CDR1 and CDR2 from the germline V gene are MNHNS and SASEGT. DNA for the CDR3: TGTGCCACCCGTCCGTCCATGGGCTATGGCTACACCTTC. It yields the protein CATRPSMGYGYTF.

The chain joins TRBV2 to TRBJ1-1; possibly TRBD1 for D (6 bases). Trimming shortened V by 7 bases and J by 4 bases, and 16 bases separated the two germline ends. Germline CDR1 reads SNHLY; CDR2 reads FYNNEI. The CDR3 runs to 14 residues. CDR3 nucleotide sequence: TGTGCCAGCAACTGGGGGGGCGAAGGCACTGAAGCTTTCTTT. Translation gives CASNWGGEGTEAFF. Combining the CDR3 with reference TRBV2 and TRBJ1-1 gives the whole variable domain EPEVTQTPSHQVTQMGQEVILRCVPISNHLYFYWYRQILGQKVEFLVSFYNNEISEKSEIFDDQFSVERPDGSNFTLKIRSTKLEDSAMYFCASNWGGEGTEAFFGQGTRLTVV.

The chain uses TRBV7-9 and TRBJ2-7, with TRBD1 matching over 7 bases. V trimming: 4 bases; J trimming: 3 bases; junction bases outside the gene matches: 12. CDR3 length equals 16 residues. Germline lookup yields CDR1 SEHNR and CDR2 FQNEAQ (reference sequence). This chain's CDR3 is CASSSSARGMVYEQYF. The DNA for the CDR3 is TGTGCCAGCAGCTCCTCCGCCAGGGGGATGGTCTACGAGCAGTACTTC.

This rearrangement joins TRBV29-1 to TRBJ1-2; 7 bases are a match to TRBD1. CDR3 length: 15 residues. The junction had 11 bases not matched to a gene; V was cut back by 0 bases and J by 7 bases. Germline CDR1 is SQVTM and CDR2 is ANQGSEA. This chain's CDR3 is CSVEEAADRFAGYTF. The CDR3 nucleotides are TGCAGCGTTGAAGAGGCGGCGGACAGGTTTGCTGGCTACACCTTC.

This clone was counted a single time. This chain joins TRBV9 and TRBJ1-1, with D perhaps TRBD1 (5 bases). The V end lost 0 bases, the J end lost 11 bases, and 17 bases lay between the germline ends. CDR1 is SGDLS and CDR2 is YYNGEE in the germline V gene. The CDR3 spans 14 residues. The CDR3 spells CASSVDGGTRYAFF. The CDR3 DNA sequence: TGTGCCAGCAGCGTAGACGGAGGGACCAGGTACGCTTTCTTT.

This chain links TRBV9 with TRBJ1-1; D is ambiguous. V was clipped by 5 bases and J by 10 bases, with 15 bases between them. The germline V gene encodes CDR1 SGDLS and CDR2 YYNGEE. This CDR3 region has 12 residues. Here the CDR3 DNA reads TGTGCCAGCAGGAGCCCGAGTGAAGCAGCTTTCTTT. This gives the protein CASRSPSEAAFF.

The rearrangement uses TRBV28 and TRBJ2-7; TRBD1 matches 8 bases. Trimming cost V 5 bases and J 2 bases; bases outside gene matches: 5. Per germline, CDR1 MDHEN and CDR2 SYDVKM. This CDR3 region has 14 residues. CDR3 protein: CASSKDRVPYEQYF. For the CDR3, the DNA is TGTGCCAGCAGTAAGGACAGGGTCCCCTACGAGCAGTACTTC. The variable domain in full, with the rest retrieved from reference TRBV28 and TRBJ2-7, is DVKVTQSSRYLVKRTGEKVFLECVQDMDHENMFWYRQDPGLGLRLIYFSYDVKMKEKGDIPEGYSVSREKKERFSLILESASTNQTSMYLCASSKDRVPYEQYFGPGTRLTVT.

The CDR3 protein is CASSFPSGSYNEQFF. In nucleotides, the CDR3 is TGTGCCAGCAGCTTCCCTAGCGGCTCCTACAATGAGCAGTTCTTC. The chain combines TRBV11-2 with TRBJ2-1, with TRBD2 identical over 7 bases. CDR1 is SGHAT, CDR2 FQNNGV, per germline. With 3 bases clipped from V and 0 bases from J, the junction kept 2 bases outside the gene matches. CDR3 length: 15 amino acids. The variable domain in full, with the rest retrieved from reference TRBV11-2 and TRBJ2-1, is EAGVAQSPRYKIIEKRQSVAFWCNPISGHATLYWYQQILGQGPKLLIQFQNNGVVDDSQLPKDRFSAERLKGVDSTLKIQPAKLEDSAVYLCASSFPSGSYNEQFFGPGTRLTVL.

J is TRBJ1-5 and V is TRBV11-3, with 7 nucleotides matching TRBD1. CDR1 is SGHNT and CDR2 is YENEEA in the germline V gene. CDR3 length: 14 residues. J was trimmed by 5 bases and V by 5 bases; bases with no gene match: 6. The CDR3 DNA reads as TGTGCCAGCAGCCCGGGACAGCCTTATCAGCCCCAGCATTTT. As protein: CASSPGQPYQPQHF.

The chain joins TRBV5-1 to TRBJ2-5; no definite D call. Deletions cut 4 bases from V and 1 base from J, with 8 bases between. CDR1 SGHRS and CDR2 YFSETQ come from the germline V gene. The length of the CDR3 is 13 residues. The CDR3 nucleotides read TGCGCCAGCAGCCAAGCACCCCAAGAGACCCAGTACTTC. It is translated as CASSQAPQETQYF. Supplemented by reference TRBV5-1 and TRBJ2-5, the full variable domain reads KAGVTQTPRYLIKTRGQQVTLSCSPISGHRSVSWYQQTPGQGLQFLFEYFSETQRNKGNFPGRFSGRQFSNSRSEMNVSTLELGDSALYLCASSQAPQETQYFGPGTRLLVL.